Listed below are T cell receptor beta chains from one sample, sequenced in a study of blood T cell repertoires in COVID-19. Profiled with immunoSEQ multiplex PCR; TCRdb holds only in-frame clones, not every one. The sample contains fewer than 200,000 clones, roughly 82% of which appear only once. The sequenced sample was PBMCs or T cells enriched from blood (not recorded which). All receptors derive from a man between 45 and 60 years old who had recovered from COVID-19. Each CDR3 is given without its conserved first and last residue. The order of the fields is CDR3 protein, clone size, V gene. Expanded clones get a size class; other rows say once, few or many, or leave the size out.

ASSRERSYEQY,once,TRBV19
ASSPLEGSNQPQH,-,TRBV18
ASSPGQGAEAF,once,TRBV5-1
ASSQDATAGNTIY,-,TRBV4-2
ASSVSEGFGYGYT,-,TRBV9
ASRHHNPISDEQY,-,TRBV6-5
ATSSNTGELF,-,TRBV24-1
ASSYHRLRYEQY,-,TRBV11-2
ASSQASDYNEQF,few,TRBV4-2
ASSLTGGIAEAF,few,TRBV5-1
ASSQGVWRDYGYT,once,TRBV3-1/TRBV3-2
ASSFGQYYEQY,-,TRBV27
SVAIGLNSYEQY,few,TRBV29-1
ASSRGDLYNEQF,-,TRBV27
ASSFTTGVQETQY,-,TRBV11-2
ASSLPTGGNTEAF,-,TRBV5-1
ASSQAQGRVWGTEAF,once,TRBV3-1/TRBV3-2
ASSYRGQGTYEQY,-,TRBV6-5
ASSLAGAETQY,once,TRBV7-9
ASSYSGQGAEAF,few,TRBV6-5
ASSFGGQTAEQY,-,TRBV28
ASSFTATNEKLF,-,TRBV5-1
ASGAIQETQY,-,TRBV6-5
ASSIGTVYTEAF,-,TRBV19
ASRTAVRGTYEQY,-,TRBV6-5